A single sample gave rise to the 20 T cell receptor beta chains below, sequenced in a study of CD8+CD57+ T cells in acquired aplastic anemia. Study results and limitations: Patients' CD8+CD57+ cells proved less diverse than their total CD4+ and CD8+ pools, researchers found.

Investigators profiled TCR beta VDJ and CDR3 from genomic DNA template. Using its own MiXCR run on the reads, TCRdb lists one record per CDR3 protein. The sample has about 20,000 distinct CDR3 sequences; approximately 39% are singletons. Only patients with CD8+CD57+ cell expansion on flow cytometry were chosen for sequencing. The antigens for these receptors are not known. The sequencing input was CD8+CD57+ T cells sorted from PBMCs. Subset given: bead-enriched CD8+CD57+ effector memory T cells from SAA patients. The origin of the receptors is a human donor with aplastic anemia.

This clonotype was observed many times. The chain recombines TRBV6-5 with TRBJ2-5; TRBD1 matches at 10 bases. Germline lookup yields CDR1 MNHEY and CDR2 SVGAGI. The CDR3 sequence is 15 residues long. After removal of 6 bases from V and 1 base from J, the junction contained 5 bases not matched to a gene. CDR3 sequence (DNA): TGTGCCAGCAGAAGAGACAGGGGGCTCCAAGAGACCCAGTACTTC. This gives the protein CASRRDRGLQETQYF.

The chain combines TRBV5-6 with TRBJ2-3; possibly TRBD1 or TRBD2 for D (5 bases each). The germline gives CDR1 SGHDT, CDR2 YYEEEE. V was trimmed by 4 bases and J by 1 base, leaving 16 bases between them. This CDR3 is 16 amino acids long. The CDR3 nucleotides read TGTGCCAGCAGCCCGTTGGGGGAGAGGGGCACAGATACGCAGTATTTT. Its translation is CASSPLGERGTDTQYF.

The CDR3 loop is CASSVGGRGHYGYTF. In DNA, the CDR3 is TGTGCCAGCAGCGTAGGTGGCAGGGGGCACTATGGCTACACCTTC. V gene TRBV9 combines with J gene TRBJ1-2; 8 bases line up with TRBD1. Per germline, CDR1 SGDLS and CDR2 YYNGEE. The CDR3 loop spans 15 amino acids. The J segment lost 3 bases and the V segment lost 0 bases, leaving 4 bases of the junction unmatched. The full variable domain, completed using reference TRBV9 and TRBJ1-2, is DSGVTQTPKHLITATGQRVTLRCSPRSGDLSVYWYQQSLDQGLQFLIQYYNGEERAKGNILERFSAQQFPDLHSELNLSSLELGDSALYFCASSVGGRGHYGYTFGSGTRLTVV.

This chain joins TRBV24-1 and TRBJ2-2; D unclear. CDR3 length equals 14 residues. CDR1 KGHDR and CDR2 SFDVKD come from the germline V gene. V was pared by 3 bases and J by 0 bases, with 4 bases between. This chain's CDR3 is CATSDPPNTGELFF. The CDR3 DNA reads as TGTGCCACCAGTGATCCCCCGAACACCGGGGAGCTGTTTTTT.

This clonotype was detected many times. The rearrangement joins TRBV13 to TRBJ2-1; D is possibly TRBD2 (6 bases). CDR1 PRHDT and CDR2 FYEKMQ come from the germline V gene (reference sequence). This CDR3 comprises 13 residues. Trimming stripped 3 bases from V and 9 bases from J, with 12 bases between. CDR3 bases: TGTGCCAGCAGCTTTGTAGCGGCTGGTGAGCAGTTCTTC. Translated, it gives CASSFVAAGEQFF.

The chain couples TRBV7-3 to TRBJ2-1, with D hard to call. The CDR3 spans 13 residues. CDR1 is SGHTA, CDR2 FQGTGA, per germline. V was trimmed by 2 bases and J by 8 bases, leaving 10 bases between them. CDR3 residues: CASSLQPGDEQFF. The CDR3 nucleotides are TGTGCCAGCAGCTTACAGCCCGGCGATGAGCAGTTCTTC. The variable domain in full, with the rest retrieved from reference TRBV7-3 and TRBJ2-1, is GAGVSQTPSNKVTEKGKYVELRCDPISGHTALYWYRQSLGQGPEFLIYFQGTGAADDSGLPNDRFFAVRPEGSVSTLKIQRTERGDSAVYLCASSLQPGDEQFFGPGTRLTVL.

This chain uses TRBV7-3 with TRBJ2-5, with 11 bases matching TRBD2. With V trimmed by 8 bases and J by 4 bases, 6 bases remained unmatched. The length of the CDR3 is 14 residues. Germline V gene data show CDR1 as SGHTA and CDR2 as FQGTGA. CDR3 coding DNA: TGTGCCAGCGGTAGCGGGAGGGCCTTAGAGACCCAGTACTTC. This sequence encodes CASGSGRALETQYF.

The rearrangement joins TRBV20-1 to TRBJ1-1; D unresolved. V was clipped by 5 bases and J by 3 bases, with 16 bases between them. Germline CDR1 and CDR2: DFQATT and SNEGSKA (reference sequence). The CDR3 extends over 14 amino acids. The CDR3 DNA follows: TGCAGTGCTGAGGCAGTTGGGGAGGACACTGAAGCTTTCTTT. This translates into CSAEAVGEDTEAFF.

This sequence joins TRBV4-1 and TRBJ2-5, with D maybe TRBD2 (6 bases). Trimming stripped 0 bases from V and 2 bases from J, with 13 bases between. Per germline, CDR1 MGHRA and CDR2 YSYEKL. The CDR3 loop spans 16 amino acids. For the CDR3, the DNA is TGCGCCAGCAGCCAAGATTTGGGCGGGGTACAAGAGACCCAGTACTTC. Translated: CASSQDLGGVQETQYF.

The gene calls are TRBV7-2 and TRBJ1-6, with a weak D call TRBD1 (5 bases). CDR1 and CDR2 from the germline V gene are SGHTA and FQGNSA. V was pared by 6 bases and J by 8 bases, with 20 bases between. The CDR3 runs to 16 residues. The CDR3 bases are TGTGCCAGCAGGAGCGGCAGAGGGGAAAGAGATTCACCCCTCCACTTT. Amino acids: CASRSGRGERDSPLHF.

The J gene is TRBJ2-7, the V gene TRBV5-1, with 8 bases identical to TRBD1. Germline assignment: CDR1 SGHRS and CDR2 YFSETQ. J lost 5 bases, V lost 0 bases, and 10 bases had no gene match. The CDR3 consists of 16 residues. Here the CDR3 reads CASSLAEQGETDEQYF. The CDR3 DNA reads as TGCGCCAGCAGCTTGGCGGAACAGGGGGAAACGGACGAGCAGTACTTC.

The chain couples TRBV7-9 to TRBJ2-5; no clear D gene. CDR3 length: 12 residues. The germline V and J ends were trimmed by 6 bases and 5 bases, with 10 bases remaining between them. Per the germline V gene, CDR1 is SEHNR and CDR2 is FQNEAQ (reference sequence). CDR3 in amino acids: CASSQTPETQYF. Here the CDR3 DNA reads TGTGCCAGCAGTCAAACCCCGGAGACCCAGTACTTC. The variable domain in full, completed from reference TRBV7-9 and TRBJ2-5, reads DTGVSQNPRHKITKRGQNVTFRCDPISEHNRLYWYRQTLGQGPEFLTYFQNEAQLEKSRLLSDRFSAERPKGSFSTLEIQRTEQGDSAMYLCASSQTPETQYFGPGTRLLVL.

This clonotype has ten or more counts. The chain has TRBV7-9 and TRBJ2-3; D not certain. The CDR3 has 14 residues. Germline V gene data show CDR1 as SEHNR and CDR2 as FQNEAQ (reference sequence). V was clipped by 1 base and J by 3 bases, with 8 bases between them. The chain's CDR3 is CASSLGGTTDTQYF. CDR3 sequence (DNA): TGTGCCAGCAGCTTAGGCGGCACGACAGATACGCAGTATTTT.

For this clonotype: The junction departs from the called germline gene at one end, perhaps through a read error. The CDR3 reads CSVDPSGTEEAQYF. The CDR3 DNA follows: TGCAGCGTTGATCCCTCCGGGACGGAAGAGGCCCAGTACTTC. This rearrangement joins TRBV29-1 to TRBJ2-5; either TRBD1 or TRBD2 may supply D (5 bases each). The CDR3 length is 14 residues. Germline values: CDR1 SQVTM, CDR2 ANQGSEA.

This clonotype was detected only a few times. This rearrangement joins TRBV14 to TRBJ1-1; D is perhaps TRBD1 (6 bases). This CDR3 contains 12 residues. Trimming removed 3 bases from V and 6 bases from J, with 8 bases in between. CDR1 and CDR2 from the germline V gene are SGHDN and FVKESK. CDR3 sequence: CASSQNRAEAFF. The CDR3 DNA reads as TGTGCCAGCAGCCAGAACAGGGCTGAAGCTTTCTTT.

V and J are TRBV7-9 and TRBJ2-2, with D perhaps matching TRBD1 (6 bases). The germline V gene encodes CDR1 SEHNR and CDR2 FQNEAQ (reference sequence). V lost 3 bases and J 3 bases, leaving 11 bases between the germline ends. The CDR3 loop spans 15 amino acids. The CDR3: CASSLLGGDTGELFF. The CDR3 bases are TGTGCCAGCAGCTTGCTTGGGGGCGACACCGGGGAGCTGTTTTTT.

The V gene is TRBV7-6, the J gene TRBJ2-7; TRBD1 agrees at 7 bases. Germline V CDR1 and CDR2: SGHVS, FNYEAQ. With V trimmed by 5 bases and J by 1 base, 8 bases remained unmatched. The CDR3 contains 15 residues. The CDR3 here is CASSNRDSQSYEQYF. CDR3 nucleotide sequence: TGTGCCAGCAGCAACCGGGACAGTCAATCCTACGAGCAGTACTTC.

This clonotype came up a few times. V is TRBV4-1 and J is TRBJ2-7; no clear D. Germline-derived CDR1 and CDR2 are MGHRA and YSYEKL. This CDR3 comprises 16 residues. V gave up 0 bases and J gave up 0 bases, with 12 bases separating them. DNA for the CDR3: TGCGCCAGCAGCCAAGAGCTCGCGGTCTTCTCCTACGAGCAGTACTTC. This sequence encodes CASSQELAVFSYEQYF.

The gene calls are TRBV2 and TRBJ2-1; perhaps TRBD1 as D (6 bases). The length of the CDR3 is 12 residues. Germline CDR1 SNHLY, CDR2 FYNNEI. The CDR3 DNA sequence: TGTACGGTACAGGGAGCTTACAATGAGCAGTTCTTC. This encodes CTVQGAYNEQFF.

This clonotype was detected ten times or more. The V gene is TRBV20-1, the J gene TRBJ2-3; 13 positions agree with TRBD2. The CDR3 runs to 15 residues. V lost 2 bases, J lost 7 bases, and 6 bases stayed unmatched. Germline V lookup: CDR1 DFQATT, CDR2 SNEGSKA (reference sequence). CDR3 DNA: TGCAGTGCTAGAAGGACTAGCGGGAGTACGTATACGCAGTATTTT. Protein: CSARRTSGSTYTQYF.